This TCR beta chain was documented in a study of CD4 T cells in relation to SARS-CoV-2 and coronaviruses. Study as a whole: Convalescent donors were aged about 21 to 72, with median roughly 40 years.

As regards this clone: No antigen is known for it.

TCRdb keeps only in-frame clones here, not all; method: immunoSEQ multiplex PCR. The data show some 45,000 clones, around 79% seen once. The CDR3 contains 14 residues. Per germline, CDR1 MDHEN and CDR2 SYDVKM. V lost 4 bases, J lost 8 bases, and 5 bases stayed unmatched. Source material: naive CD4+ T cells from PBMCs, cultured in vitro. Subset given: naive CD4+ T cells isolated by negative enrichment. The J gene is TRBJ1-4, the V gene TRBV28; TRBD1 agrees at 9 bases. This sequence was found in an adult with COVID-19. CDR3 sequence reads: CASSSGTGIEKLFF. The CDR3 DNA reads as TGTGCCAGCAGTTCCGGGACAGGGATCGAAAAACTGTTTTTT.